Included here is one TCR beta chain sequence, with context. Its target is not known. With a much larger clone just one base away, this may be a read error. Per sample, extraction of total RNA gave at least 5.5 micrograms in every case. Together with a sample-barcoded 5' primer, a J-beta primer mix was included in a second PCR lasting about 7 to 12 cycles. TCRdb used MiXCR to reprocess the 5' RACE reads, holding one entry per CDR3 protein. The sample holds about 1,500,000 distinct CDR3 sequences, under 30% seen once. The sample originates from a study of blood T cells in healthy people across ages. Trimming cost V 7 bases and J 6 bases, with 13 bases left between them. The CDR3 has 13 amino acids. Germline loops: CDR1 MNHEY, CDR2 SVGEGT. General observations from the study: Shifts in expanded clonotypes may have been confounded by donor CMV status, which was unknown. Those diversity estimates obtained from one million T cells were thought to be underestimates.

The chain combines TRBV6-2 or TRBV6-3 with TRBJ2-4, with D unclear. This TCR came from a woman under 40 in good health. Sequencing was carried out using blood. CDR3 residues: CASNKDTRNIQYF. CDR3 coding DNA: TGTGCCAGCAATAAAGACACGCGAAACATTCAGTACTTC.